Shown below are 13 T cell receptor beta chains from a single sample sequenced in a study of cytomegalovirus exposure and HLA in healthy donors. The table came from immunoSEQ multiplex PCR; TCRdb's copy has only in-frame clones and leaves some out. This sample has fewer than 200,000 clones, with around 85% found just once. The specimen was PBMCs. These receptors were collected from a man aged 18 to 29 in good health and CMV-seropositive.

The chain uses TRBV2 and TRBJ1-1; a possible D gene is TRBD1 (6 bases). The V end lost 2 bases, the J end lost 8 bases, and 12 bases lay between the germline ends. The CDR3 spans 13 residues. Germline values: CDR1 SNHLY, CDR2 FYNNEI. The CDR3 sequence: CASSEYGTTEAFF. DNA for the CDR3: TGTGCCAGCAGTGAATACGGGACAACAGAAGCTTTCTTT.

The chain is built from TRBV14 and TRBJ2-4; tentative D call: TRBD2 (6 bases). V was cut by 3 bases and J by 9 bases, with 12 bases left in between. The CDR3 contains 13 residues. Germline V gene lookup returns CDR1 SGHDN and CDR2 FVKESK. CDR3 nucleotide sequence: TGTGCCAGCAGCCAGGGAAGGGGAGGCATTCAGTACTTC. This codes for CASSQGRGGIQYF.

The chain uses TRBV18 and TRBJ2-5, with 7 bases lining up with TRBD2. CDR1 is KGHSH, CDR2 LQKENI, per germline. After removal of 6 bases from V and 3 bases from J, the junction contained 10 bases not matched to a gene. The CDR3 is made up of 15 amino acids. This chain's CDR3 is CASSQAEGGKETQYF. Written as DNA, the CDR3 is TGTGCCAGCTCGCAGGCAGAGGGAGGGAAAGAGACCCAGTACTTC.

The V call is TRBV6-5, the J call TRBJ2-1, with D maybe TRBD2 (6 bases). Deletions cut 8 bases from V and 7 bases from J, with 12 bases between. The V gene's germline CDR1 is MNHEY and CDR2 SVGAGI. The CDR3 loop spans 12 amino acids. The CDR3 DNA reads as TGTGCCAGCGGGTATCGGGGGAATGAGCAGTTCTTC. Amino acids: CASGYRGNEQFF.

This clone appeared a single time. This chain links TRBV27 with TRBJ2-5; 10 bases map to TRBD1. CDR3 length: 15 amino acids. V trimming: 3 bases; J trimming: 4 bases; junction bases outside the gene matches: 5. Germline V gene sequence: CDR1 MNHEY, CDR2 SMNVEV (reference sequence). This CDR3 is CASSFWTGGRETQYF. The CDR3, as DNA: TGTGCCAGCAGTTTCTGGACAGGGGGGCGAGAGACCCAGTACTTC.

The CDR3 DNA reads TGTGCCAGCAGCTTTTACTCAAGCGGGAGGTACACCGGGGAGCTGTTTTTT. It translates to CASSFYSSGRYTGELFF. The rearrangement uses TRBV12-1 and TRBJ2-2; no DNA check was done on the table's D call, TRBD2. TRBV12-1 is a recognized pseudogene. There are 17 residues in the CDR3.

This clone was counted a single time. In DNA, the CDR3 is TGCGCCAGCAGCTCCGACAGGTGGGAGACCCAGTACTTC. Protein sequence: CASSSDRWETQYF. The chain couples TRBV5-1 to TRBJ2-5; D perhaps matches TRBD1 (6 bases). Germline V lookup: CDR1 SGHRS, CDR2 YFSETQ. V lost 3 bases to trimming and J lost 5 bases, with 11 bases between them. The CDR3 consists of 13 residues.

V gene TRBV27 combines with J gene TRBJ1-2; 7 nucleotides agree with TRBD1. Trimming took 6 bases from V and 10 from J; bases not matched to a gene: 17. The germline gives CDR1 MNHEY, CDR2 SMNVEV (reference sequence). There are 15 residues in the CDR3. The CDR3 here is CASRSPLRAGGDYTF. The CDR3 nucleotides read TGTGCCAGCAGATCCCCACTTCGGGCAGGGGGTGACTACACCTTC.

The chain links TRBV28 to TRBJ1-1; 7 nucleotides align to TRBD1. The germline V gene has CDR1 MDHEN and CDR2 SYDVKM. V was pared by 6 bases and J by 5 bases, with 6 bases of the junction left unmatched. The CDR3 covers 13 residues. CDR3 nucleotide sequence: TGTGCCAGCAGCGGAGGGGGCTGGACTGAAGCTTTCTTT. Translating it yields CASSGGGWTEAFF.

The V gene is TRBV27, the J gene TRBJ2-2, with no clear D. Germline V gene lookup returns CDR1 MNHEY and CDR2 SMNVEV (reference sequence). V was clipped by 5 bases and J by 6 bases, with 7 bases between them. The CDR3 loop spans 12 amino acids. CDR3 nucleotides: TGTGCCAGCAGTGCACTACCCGGGGAGCTGTTTTTT. It encodes CASSALPGELFF.

This chain connects TRBV27 to TRBJ2-1, with TRBD2 matching over 11 bases. CDR1 and CDR2 from the germline V gene are MNHEY and SMNVEV (reference sequence). The CDR3 spans 16 residues. Trimming took 3 bases from V and 8 from J; bases not matched to a gene: 9. CDR3 DNA: TGTGCCAGCAGTTTTTCCGGGACTAGCGGTTGGCATGAGCAGTTCTTC. Protein product: CASSFSGTSGWHEQFF.

The DNA for the CDR3 is TGTGCCAGCAGCTTTGGAATGGCAGGGTCCTACGAGCAGTACTTC. As protein: CASSFGMAGSYEQYF. V usage is TRBV7-9 and J usage is TRBJ2-7; a possible D gene is TRBD1 (5 bases). The V end was cut by 3 bases, the J end by 1 base, with 13 bases between. Germline lookup yields CDR1 SEHNR and CDR2 FQNEAQ (reference sequence). The CDR3 length is 15 residues.

The chain is built from TRBV27 and TRBJ1-2; a weak D match, TRBD1 (6 bases). V was clipped by 3 bases and J by 0 bases, with 8 bases between them. This CDR3 region has 14 residues. The germline gives CDR1 MNHEY, CDR2 SMNVEV (reference sequence). CDR3 nucleotide sequence: TGTGCCAGCAGTTTCGACAGGACTAACTATGGCTACACCTTC. Translation gives CASSFDRTNYGYTF.